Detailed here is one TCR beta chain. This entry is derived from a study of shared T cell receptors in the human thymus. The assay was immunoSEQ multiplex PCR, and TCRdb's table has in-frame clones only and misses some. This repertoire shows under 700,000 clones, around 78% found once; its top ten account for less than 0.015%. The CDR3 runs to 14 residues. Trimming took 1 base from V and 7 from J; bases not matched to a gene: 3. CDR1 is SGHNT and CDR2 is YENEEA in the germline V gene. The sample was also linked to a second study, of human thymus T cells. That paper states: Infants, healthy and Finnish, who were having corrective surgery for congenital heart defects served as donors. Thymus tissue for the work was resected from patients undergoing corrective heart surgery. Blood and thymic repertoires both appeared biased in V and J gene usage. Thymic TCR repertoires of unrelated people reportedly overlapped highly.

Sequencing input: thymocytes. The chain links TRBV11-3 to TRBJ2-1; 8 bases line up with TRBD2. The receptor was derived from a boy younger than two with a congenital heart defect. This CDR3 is CASSLAGGGNEQFF. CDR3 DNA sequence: TGTGCCAGCAGCTTAGCGGGAGGGGGTAATGAGCAGTTCTTC.